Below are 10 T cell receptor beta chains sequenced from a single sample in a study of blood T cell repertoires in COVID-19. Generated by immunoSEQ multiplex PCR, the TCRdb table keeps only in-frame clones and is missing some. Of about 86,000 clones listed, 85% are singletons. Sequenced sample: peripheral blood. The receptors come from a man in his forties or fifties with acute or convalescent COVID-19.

Here the CDR3 reads CASSSVVVAERPTQYF. In nucleotides, the CDR3 is TGTGCCAGCAGCTCCGTCGTAGTAGCGGAAAGGCCGACCCAGTACTTC. The rearrangement joins TRBV7-2 to TRBJ2-5, with D possibly TRBD2 on 6 matching bases. The CDR3 totals 16 residues. CDR1 SGHTA and CDR2 FQGNSA come from the germline V gene. V shed 4 bases and J shed 7 bases, with 22 bases lying between them.

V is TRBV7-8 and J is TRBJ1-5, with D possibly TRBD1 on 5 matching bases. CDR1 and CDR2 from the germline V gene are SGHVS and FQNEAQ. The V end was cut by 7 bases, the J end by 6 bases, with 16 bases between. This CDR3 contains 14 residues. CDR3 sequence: CASTPGGVGQPQHF. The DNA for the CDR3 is TGTGCCAGCACCCCCGGAGGGGTCGGTCAGCCCCAGCATTTT.

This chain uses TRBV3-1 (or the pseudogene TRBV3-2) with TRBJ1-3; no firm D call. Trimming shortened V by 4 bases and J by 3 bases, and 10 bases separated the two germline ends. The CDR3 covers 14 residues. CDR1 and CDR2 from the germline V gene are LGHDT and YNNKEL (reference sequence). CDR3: CASSPPGIGNTIYF. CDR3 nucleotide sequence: TGTGCCAGCAGCCCCCCCGGGATTGGAAACACCATATATTTT.

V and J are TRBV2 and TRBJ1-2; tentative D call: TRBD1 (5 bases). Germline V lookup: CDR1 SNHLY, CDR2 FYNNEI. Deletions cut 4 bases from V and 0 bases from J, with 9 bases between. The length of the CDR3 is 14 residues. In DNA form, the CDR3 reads TGTGCCAGCAGTGGACAGACAGCTAACTATGGCTACACCTTC. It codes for CASSGQTANYGYTF.

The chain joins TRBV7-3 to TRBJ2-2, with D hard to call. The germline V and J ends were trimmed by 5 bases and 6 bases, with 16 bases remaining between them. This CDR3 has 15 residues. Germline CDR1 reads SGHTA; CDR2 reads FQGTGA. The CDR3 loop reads CASSPGSTSSGELFF. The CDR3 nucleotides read TGTGCCAGCAGCCCAGGTTCTACGTCGTCCGGGGAGCTGTTTTTT.

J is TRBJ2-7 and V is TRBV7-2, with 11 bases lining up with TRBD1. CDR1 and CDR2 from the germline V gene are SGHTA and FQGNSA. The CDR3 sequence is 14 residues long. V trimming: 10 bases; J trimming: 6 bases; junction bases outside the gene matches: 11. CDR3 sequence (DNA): TGTGCCACCCAACGGGGACAGGGGGAGGTCGAGCAGTACTTC. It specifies CATQRGQGEVEQYF. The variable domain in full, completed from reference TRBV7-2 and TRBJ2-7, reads GAGVSQSPSNKVTEKGKDVELRCDPISGHTALYWYRQSLGQGLEFLIYFQGNSAPDKSGLPSDRFSAERTGGSVSTLTIQRTQQEDSAVYLCATQRGQGEVEQYFGPGTRLTVT.

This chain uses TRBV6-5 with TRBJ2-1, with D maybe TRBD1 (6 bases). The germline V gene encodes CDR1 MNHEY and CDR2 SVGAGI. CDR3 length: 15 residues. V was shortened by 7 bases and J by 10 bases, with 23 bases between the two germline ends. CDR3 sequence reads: CASKRSGDTLGEQFF. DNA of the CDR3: TGTGCCAGCAAAAGGTCCGGGGACACCCTCGGGGAGCAGTTCTTC.

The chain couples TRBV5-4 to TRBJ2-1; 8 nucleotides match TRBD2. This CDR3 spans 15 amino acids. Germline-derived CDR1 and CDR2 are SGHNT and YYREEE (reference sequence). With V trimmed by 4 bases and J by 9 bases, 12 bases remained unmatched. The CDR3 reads CASSQAGVFSLEQFF. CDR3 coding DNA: TGTGCCAGCAGCCAAGCGGGGGTCTTCAGTCTTGAGCAGTTCTTC. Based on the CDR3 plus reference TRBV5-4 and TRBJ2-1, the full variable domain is ETGVTQSPTHLIKTRGQQVTLRCSSQSGHNTVSWYQQALGQGPQFIFQYYREEENGRGNFPPRFSGLQFPNYSSELNVNALELDDSALYLCASSQAGVFSLEQFFGPGTRLTVL.

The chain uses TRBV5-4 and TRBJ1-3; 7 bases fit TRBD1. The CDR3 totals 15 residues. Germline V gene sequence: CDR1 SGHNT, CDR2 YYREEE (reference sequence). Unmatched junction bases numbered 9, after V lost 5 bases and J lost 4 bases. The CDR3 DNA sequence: TGTGCCAGCAGTGGAGCGCCGGGACAGGGAAACACCATATATTTT. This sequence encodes CASSGAPGQGNTIYF.

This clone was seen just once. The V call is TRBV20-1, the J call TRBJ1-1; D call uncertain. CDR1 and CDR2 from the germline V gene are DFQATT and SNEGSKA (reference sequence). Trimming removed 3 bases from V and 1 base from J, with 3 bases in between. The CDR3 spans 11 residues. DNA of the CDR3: TGCAGTGCTAGTCGGAACACTGAAGCTTTCTTT. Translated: CSASRNTEAFF.